The rows below give T cell receptor beta chains drawn from one sample of a study of cytomegalovirus exposure and HLA in healthy donors. Using immunoSEQ multiplex PCR, the repertoire was profiled, and TCRdb retains in-frame clones only, with some absent. The profile shows approximately 64,000 clones, 60% to 80% of them singletons. Input material: PBMCs. Receptors originate from a male donor in good health and CMV-seropositive. CDR3s include the opening cysteine and the closing phenylalanine or tryptophan. The order of the fields is V gene, J gene, clone size, CDR3 length, CDR3 protein. A row's size may be missing; if present it is once, few, many or a size class.

V: TRBV15; J: TRBJ2-3; size: -; length: 15; CDR3: CATNSESTSQITQYF
V: TRBV7-6; J: TRBJ2-6; size: -; length: 16; CDR3: CASSLSGASGANVLTF
V: TRBV7-6; J: TRBJ1-2; size: -; length: 16; CDR3: CASSHTPGTGAYGYTF
V: TRBV6-4; J: TRBJ2-1; size: -; length: 15; CDR3: CASSDSSSGGNEQFF
V: TRBV2; J: TRBJ2-5; size: -; length: 15; CDR3: CASSEGLAGIETQYF
V: TRBV5-1; J: TRBJ2-6; size: few; length: 17; CDR3: CASSFDRGLSGANVLTF
V: TRBV27; J: TRBJ2-7; size: -; length: 12; CDR3: CASSLRGYEQYF
V: TRBV5-1; J: TRBJ1-1; size: -; length: 15; CDR3: CASSPGQGSSTEAFF
V: TRBV4-1; J: TRBJ1-4; size: once; length: 12; CDR3: CASSQRQGKLFF
V: TRBV7-3; J: TRBJ2-2; size: -; length: 16; CDR3: CASSLRSRLNTGELFF
V: TRBV2; J: TRBJ2-7; size: -; length: 17; CDR3: CASSVPLAGVRSYEQYF
V: TRBV6-1; J: TRBJ1-1; size: -; length: 12; CDR3: CASEGQPVEAFF
V: TRBV2; J: TRBJ2-1; size: -; length: 14; CDR3: CASSARTSGGPQFF
V: TRBV28; J: TRBJ1-4; size: -; length: 15; CDR3: CASSESGDRDEKLFF
V: TRBV18; J: TRBJ1-5; size: -; length: 15; CDR3: CASSPTTGGNQPQHF
V: TRBV13; J: TRBJ2-1; size: -; length: 14; CDR3: CASSPLRYRNEQFF
V: TRBV7-9; J: TRBJ2-7; size: few; length: 13; CDR3: CASSSVSSYEQYF
V: TRBV28; J: TRBJ1-6; size: few; length: 14; CDR3: CASTSQGYNSPLHF
V: TRBV18; J: TRBJ1-2; size: -; length: 12; CDR3: CASSADRGGYTF
V: TRBV19; J: TRBJ1-2; size: -; length: 14; CDR3: CASSSSGAAGGYTF
V: TRBV15; J: TRBJ2-5; size: -; length: 15; CDR3: CATSRDGQGQETQYF
V: TRBV2; J: TRBJ1-5; size: once; length: 15; CDR3: CASRPFGQGHQPQHF